Detailed here is one T cell receptor (beta chain). This CDR3 spans 12 amino acids. CDR1 and CDR2 (germline): SGHKS, YYEKEE (reference sequence). V was trimmed by 0 bases and J by 5 bases, leaving 6 bases between them. This sample stems from a study of T cells after yellow fever vaccination. TCRdb reprocessed the 5' RACE reads via MiXCR and lists one record per CDR3 protein. The sample gives a few hundred thousand distinct CDR3 sequences, roughly 7% of which show up once; roughly 19% is in the top ten. The sample here was PBMCs, taken roughly seven weeks after the first yellow fever vaccination. This TCR was recovered from a man between 18 and 35 years old who received the YFV17D yellow fever vaccine. J is TRBJ2-7 and V is TRBV5-5; D remains unclear. The CDR3 DNA sequence: TGTGCCAGCAGCTTGGAGGTCAACGAGCAGTACTTC. Its protein is CASSLEVNEQYF. The full variable domain, with the rest looked up from reference TRBV5-5 and TRBJ2-7, is DAGVTQSPTHLIKTRGQQVTLRCSPISGHKSVSWYQQVLGQGPQFIFQYYEKEERGRGNFPDRFSARQFPNYSSELNVNALLLGDSALYLCASSLEVNEQYFGPGTRLTVT.